A single T cell receptor (beta chain) is shown here with its context. What it binds is not known. This specimen belongs to a study of spatial heterogeneity in lung cancer. Study-wide background: Around 25 months after resection was the median timing of the follow-up PBMC samples, which were sequenced when available. A unique TCR and UMI combination showed up more than ten times in raw reads, on average. Study-wide points: TCRs found ubiquitously expanded in tumor appeared in blood more at resection than at follow-up.

TCRdb redid the calling of the 5' RACE reads with MiXCR, one entry per CDR3 protein. The data contain tens of thousands of distinct CDR3 sequences, approximately 20% of them singletons. Germline lookup yields CDR1 LNHDA and CDR2 SQIVND (reference sequence). The CDR3 length is 15 residues. J gave up 3 bases and V 10 bases, and 14 bases lay outside the gene matches. The time point: blood at routine non-recurrence follow-up after resection. Unsorted whole RNA of tumor, nontumor lung or frozen PBMC was sequenced. The chain joins TRBV19 to TRBJ1-2, with 7 nucleotides matching TRBD1. Source: PBMCs, taken at follow-up. This receptor was taken from a male donor with early-stage non-small cell lung cancer. The CDR3 is CAIRVGDSPDYGYTF. Written as DNA, the CDR3 is TGTGCCATCCGGGTAGGGGACAGTCCAGACTATGGCTACACCTTC.